This T cell receptor beta chain emerged from a study of shared clonotypes between healthy human individuals. Samples underwent the assay at deep level. Replicate PCRs were loaded with around 0.3 ug DNA from unsorted PBMC, 30,000 or so T cell genomes. The method was immunoSEQ multiplex PCR; TCRdb's version includes in-frame clones alone and lacks a portion of them. Among some 510,000 clones listed, roughly 78% were seen once. The donor population consisted of healthy HIV-negative adults with no recent acute infections or vaccinations. For genomic DNA, unsorted samples relied on about 90 million PBMCs. This clone was observed once. The V and J ends lost 7 bases and 7 bases, in that order; junction bases with no gene match: 15. Germline CDR1 is LGHNA and CDR2 is YNFKEQ. The CDR3 length is 15 residues.

This sequence was found in a woman in her forties in good health. Some clones in this sample may be carry-over from other donors' samples. The chain has TRBV4-2 and TRBJ1-2; 7 nucleotides agree with TRBD1. Sequenced: PBMCs. CDR3 residues: CASTRDLTGSSGYTF. The CDR3 region has the DNA TGTGCCAGCACCCGGGACTTGACAGGGAGTTCTGGCTACACCTTC.